Presented here are 22 T cell receptor beta chains from one specimen sequenced in a study of T cells in localized non-small cell lung cancer. The protocol was immunoSEQ multiplex PCR, while the TCRdb copy is restricted to in-frame clones and leaves out a portion. The data contain tens of thousands of clones, roughly 81% of them singletons. The specimen comprised peripheral blood, sampled before any cancer treatment. Receptor source: a man between 40 and 69 years old with stage I lung adenocarcinoma.

The gene calls are TRBV6-5 and TRBJ1-1; D unresolved. Trimming left V 2 bases short and J 3 bases short, with 7 bases between. This CDR3 is built from 13 residues. Per the germline V gene, CDR1 is MNHEY and CDR2 is SVGAGI. This CDR3 reads CASSYRLYTEAFF. The CDR3 DNA reads as TGTGCCAGCAGTTACAGGCTTTACACTGAAGCTTTCTTT.

The chain carries TRBV6-1 and TRBJ2-1; 8 bases fit TRBD1. The CDR3 totals 15 residues. Trimming removed 4 bases from V and 5 bases from J; junction bases left unmatched: 7. Germline CDR1 is MNHNS and CDR2 is SASEGT. The CDR3 bases are TGTGCCAGCAGTGTCGCCGGGACAGGAAACAATGAGCAGTTCTTC. This sequence encodes CASSVAGTGNNEQFF.

The V and J genes are TRBV14 and TRBJ1-1; no clear D. The CDR3 spans 14 residues. The germline gives CDR1 SGHDN, CDR2 FVKESK. V lost 4 bases and J 1 base, leaving 10 bases between the germline ends. CDR3 amino acids: CASSPSWGNTEAFF. The DNA of the CDR3 is TGTGCCAGCAGCCCCAGTTGGGGGAACACTGAAGCTTTCTTT.

The V call is TRBV5-6, the J call TRBJ2-5; D assignment may be TRBD1 or TRBD2 (5 bases each). Germline assignment: CDR1 SGHDT and CDR2 YYEEEE. Trimming stripped 5 bases from V and 3 bases from J, with 11 bases between. The CDR3 has 13 amino acids. CDR3 DNA: TGTGCCAGCAGGGGGGACGTTAAAGAGACCCAGTACTTC. Residues: CASRGDVKETQYF.

This chain uses TRBV27 with TRBJ2-5; 8 positions agree with TRBD2. Germline CDR1 is MNHEY and CDR2 is SMNVEV (reference sequence). The CDR3 spans 12 residues. The CDR3 here is CGSGGRGLAQYF. CDR3 sequence (DNA): TGTGGAAGCGGGGGCCGTGGGCTTGCCCAGTACTTC.

The genes are TRBV7-8 and TRBJ1-5; D is uncertain. CDR3 size: 14 residues. The germline CDR1 and CDR2 sequences are SGHVS and FQNEAQ. V lost 1 base to trimming and J lost 5 bases, with 9 bases between them. The CDR3 sequence: CASSLVTEDQPQHF. The CDR3 DNA reads as TGTGCCAGCAGCTTAGTCACAGAAGATCAGCCCCAGCATTTT.

This chain joins TRBV5-1 and TRBJ2-3; the D gene is possibly TRBD1 (5 bases). Germline values: CDR1 SGHRS, CDR2 YFSETQ. The ends were cut back, 3 bases at V and 1 base at J, with 12 bases in the middle. This CDR3 has 15 amino acids. CDR3 DNA sequence: TGCGCCAGCAGCTGGGGCCTCACGGGCACAGATACGCAGTATTTT. This gives the protein CASSWGLTGTDTQYF.

The J gene is TRBJ2-3, the V gene TRBV9; D might be TRBD1 or TRBD2, each matching 6 bases. The V gene's germline CDR1 is SGDLS and CDR2 YYNGEE. The CDR3 length is 16 residues. V gave up 0 bases and J gave up 3 bases, with 14 bases separating them. This CDR3 is CASSVGVADRTDTQYF. CDR3 sequence (DNA): TGTGCCAGCAGCGTAGGGGTAGCGGACAGAACAGATACGCAGTATTTT. The full variable domain, its missing parts supplied by reference TRBV9 and TRBJ2-3, is DSGVTQTPKHLITATGQRVTLRCSPRSGDLSVYWYQQSLDQGLQFLIQYYNGEERAKGNILERFSAQQFPDLHSELNLSSLELGDSALYFCASSVGVADRTDTQYFGPGTRLTVL.

This chain links TRBV9 with TRBJ1-3; D is unclear. CDR3 size: 17 residues. Trimming removed 0 bases at V and 0 bases at J, with 13 bases between. Germline loops: CDR1 SGDLS, CDR2 YYNGEE. The CDR3 here is CASSVDPGQNSGNTIYF. CDR3 coding DNA: TGTGCCAGCAGCGTAGATCCGGGCCAGAACTCTGGAAACACCATATATTTT.

V and J are TRBV7-3 and TRBJ1-1, with a weak D call TRBD1 (6 bases). The germline gives CDR1 SGHTA, CDR2 FQGTGA. The V and J ends lost 7 bases and 7 bases respectively, with 22 bases between them. The CDR3 loop spans 15 amino acids. The CDR3 region is CASTSQPQGRGEAFF. In DNA form, the CDR3 reads TGTGCCAGCACCTCTCAGCCCCAGGGGCGGGGTGAAGCTTTCTTT. The complete variable domain, with remaining parts taken from reference TRBV7-3 and TRBJ1-1, reads GAGVSQTPSNKVTEKGKYVELRCDPISGHTALYWYRQSLGQGPEFLIYFQGTGAADDSGLPNDRFFAVRPEGSVSTLKIQRTERGDSAVYLCASTSQPQGRGEAFFGQGTRLTVV.

The genes are TRBV27 and TRBJ2-6, with D perhaps matching TRBD1 or TRBD2 (5 bases each). The V and J ends lost 6 bases and 2 bases respectively, with 17 bases between them. Looked up from germline, CDR1 is MNHEY and CDR2 is SMNVEV (reference sequence). The CDR3 is 17 residues long. The CDR3 DNA follows: TGTGCCAGCAGGGTCGGGACGGGCGACGCTGGGGCCAACGTCCTGACTTTC. It encodes CASRVGTGDAGANVLTF. The variable domain in full, completed from reference TRBV27 and TRBJ2-6, reads EAQVTQNPRYLITVTGKKLTVTCSQNMNHEYMSWYRQDPGLGLRQIYYSMNVEVTDKGDVPEGYKVSRKEKRNFPLILESPSPNQTSLYFCASRVGTGDAGANVLTFGAGSRLTVL.

The J gene is TRBJ2-7, the V gene TRBV18; D might be TRBD1 (5 bases). The CDR3 consists of 13 residues. Germline loops: CDR1 KGHSH, CDR2 LQKENI. V lost 8 bases and J lost 2, with 13 bases in between. CDR3 residues: CASAKGDAYEQYF. The CDR3 nucleotides read TGTGCCAGCGCCAAAGGGGATGCCTACGAGCAGTACTTC.

V and J are TRBV15 and TRBJ1-1; D perhaps matches TRBD1 (5 bases). CDR1 LNHNV and CDR2 YYDKDF come from the germline V gene (reference sequence). There are 16 residues in the CDR3. Trimming left V 0 bases short and J 0 bases short, with 11 bases between. This CDR3 reads CATSREGRIMNTEAFF. CDR3 coding DNA: TGTGCCACCAGCAGAGAGGGGCGTATCATGAACACTGAAGCTTTCTTT.

As for this clone: Additional DNA sequences in this sample encode the identical CDR3. V is TRBV5-6 and J is TRBJ2-3; TRBD1 matches 11 bases. The germline gives CDR1 SGHDT, CDR2 YYEEEE. This CDR3 spans 15 amino acids. The trim removed 4 bases at V and 3 bases at J, leaving 4 bases unmatched. Here the CDR3 DNA reads TGTGCCAGCAGCCCCGGGACAGGGGGAACAGATACGCAGTATTTT. Its protein is CASSPGTGGTDTQYF.

The chain couples TRBV6-5 to TRBJ1-1; 8 bases line up with TRBD1. With V trimmed by 4 bases and J by 0 bases, 7 bases remained unmatched. CDR1 is MNHEY and CDR2 is SVGAGI in the germline V gene. The CDR3 has 16 residues. The CDR3: CASSLTPGQVNTEAFF. CDR3 nucleotide sequence: TGTGCCAGCAGTTTAACCCCGGGACAGGTGAACACTGAAGCTTTCTTT.

A word on this clone: Other DNA sequences in the sample encode the same CDR3. The gene calls are TRBV5-4 and TRBJ2-3; no clear D. This CDR3 is 12 amino acids long. Germline V gene data show CDR1 as SGHNT and CDR2 as YYREEE (reference sequence). The V end was cut by 2 bases, the J end by 0 bases, with 1 base between. The CDR3 here is CASSLSTDTQYF. The CDR3 DNA is TGTGCCAGCAGCTTAAGCACAGATACGCAGTATTTT.

This rearrangement joins TRBV14 to TRBJ1-5; D call uncertain. V gave up 0 bases and J gave up 4 bases, with 4 bases separating them. The CDR3 consists of 13 residues. Per the germline V gene, CDR1 is SGHDN and CDR2 is FVKESK. CDR3 nucleotide sequence: TGTGCCAGCAGCCAAGACAGAAATCAGCCCCAGCATTTT. It codes for CASSQDRNQPQHF. The entire variable domain, with the rest obtained from reference TRBV14 and TRBJ1-5, is as follows: EAGVTQFPSHSVIEKGQTVTLRCDPISGHDNLYWYRRVMGKEIKFLLHFVKESKQDESGMPNNRFLAERTGGTYSTLKVQPAELEDSGVYFCASSQDRNQPQHFGDGTRLSIL.

The rearrangement links TRBV5-4 to TRBJ1-2; 9 bases align to TRBD1. The junction had 10 bases not matched to a gene; V was cut back by 1 base and J by 9 bases. The CDR3 sequence is 15 residues long. The germline gives CDR1 SGHNT, CDR2 YYREEE (reference sequence). CDR3 amino acids: CASSLLDRGLFSYTF. The CDR3 DNA is TGTGCCAGCAGCTTGTTGGACAGGGGTCTATTTAGCTACACCTTC.

The chain is built from TRBV11-2 and TRBJ2-5; the D gene is possibly TRBD1 (7 bases). Germline CDR1 and CDR2: SGHAT and FQNNGV. Trimming removed 6 bases at V and 5 bases at J, with 19 bases between. CDR3 length: 15 amino acids. The chain's CDR3 is CASRNRGGLDETQYF. CDR3 bases: TGTGCCAGCAGGAACAGGGGAGGTCTAGACGAGACCCAGTACTTC.

The rearrangement joins TRBV6-1 to TRBJ2-5, with D perhaps TRBD2 (5 bases). Germline CDR1 reads MNHNS; CDR2 reads SASEGT. The CDR3 totals 11 residues. The V gene lost 8 bases and the J gene lost 4 bases, with 8 bases spanning the gap. The CDR3 bases are TGTGCCAGCGCGGAGGCAGAGACCCAGTACTTC. This codes for CASAEAETQYF.

This clone was recorded once. The chain links TRBV30 to TRBJ1-6; D uncertain. Germline loops: CDR1 GTSNPN, CDR2 SVGIG (reference sequence). V gave up 4 bases and J gave up 9 bases, with 16 bases separating them. The CDR3 is 14 amino acids. CDR3 amino acids: CAWTDAGTSSPLHF. For the CDR3, the DNA is TGTGCCTGGACCGACGCCGGCACGAGTTCACCCCTCCACTTT. Filled out from reference TRBV30 and TRBJ1-6, the complete variable domain reads SQTIHQWPATLVQPVGSPLSLECTVEGTSNPNLYWYRQAAGRGLQLLFYSVGIGQISSEVPQNLSASRPQDRQFILSSKKLLLSDSGFYLCAWTDAGTSSPLHFGNGTRLTVT.

The chain joins TRBV7-9 to TRBJ2-1, with D possibly TRBD1 on 5 matching bases. Germline CDR1 is SEHNR and CDR2 is FQNEAQ (reference sequence). The length of the CDR3 is 14 residues. Trimming cost V 3 bases and J 5 bases, with 11 bases left between them. The CDR3 here is CASSLGRANNEQFF. For the CDR3, the DNA is TGTGCCAGCAGCTTGGGCAGGGCGAACAATGAGCAGTTCTTC.